These 27 T cell receptor beta chains were sequenced from one sample in a study of cytomegalovirus exposure and HLA in healthy donors. Vbeta (60) and Jbeta (13) primers were used in the PCR. Assay: immunoSEQ multiplex PCR; the TCRdb copy retains only in-frame clones and omits some. This sample has about 170,000 clones, with 62% found just once. The source material was PBMCs. These receptors came from a man in his forties in good health and CMV-seronegative.

The chain employs TRBV7-9 and TRBJ1-3; perhaps TRBD1 as D (5 bases). Trimming took 1 base from V and 3 from J, leaving 10 bases between them. The CDR3 extends over 15 amino acids. CDR1 and CDR2 (germline): SEHNR, FQNEAQ (reference sequence). CDR3 region: CASSLGGGGGNTIYF. CDR3 DNA sequence: TGTGCCAGCAGCTTAGGCGGGGGAGGTGGAAACACCATATATTTT.

The V call is TRBV18, the J call TRBJ2-5; 9 bases map to TRBD1. The CDR3 runs to 15 residues. V shed 2 bases and J 2 bases; nucleotides not matched to a gene: 3. Germline assignment: CDR1 KGHSH and CDR2 LQKENI. This CDR3 reads CASSPKTGGQETQYF. The CDR3 bases are TGTGCCAGCTCACCAAAGACAGGGGGTCAAGAGACCCAGTACTTC.

This rearrangement joins TRBV27 to TRBJ2-7, with 12 nucleotides matching TRBD1. This CDR3 has 16 amino acids. V lost 2 bases, J lost 5 bases, and 7 bases stayed unmatched. Germline V lookup: CDR1 MNHEY, CDR2 SMNVEV (reference sequence). In DNA form, the CDR3 reads TGTGCCAGCAGTTTACCGGGGACAGGGGGCATCGACGAGCAGTACTTC. Translating it yields CASSLPGTGGIDEQYF.

The chain has TRBV11-3 and TRBJ1-1, with TRBD1 matching 7 bases. The CDR3 is 14 amino acids. V lost 5 bases to trimming and J lost 2 bases; unmatched junction nucleotides: 5. Germline loops: CDR1 SGHNT, CDR2 YENEEA. The CDR3 nucleotides read TGTGCCAGCAGCCAGAACAGGGGAAACACTGAAGCTTTCTTT. Translation: CASSQNRGNTEAFF.

The CDR3 reads CASKVEPGIAYEQYF. The CDR3 DNA reads TGTGCCAGCAAGGTTGAGCCGGGGATAGCCTACGAGCAGTACTTC. The J gene is TRBJ2-7, the V gene TRBV6-5, with D possibly matching TRBD2 (5 bases). Trimming cost V 7 bases and J 2 bases, with 18 bases left between them. This CDR3 is 15 amino acids long. Germline CDR1 MNHEY, CDR2 SVGAGI.

The chain uses TRBV27 and TRBJ1-6; D ambiguous. The CDR3 consists of 15 residues. The germline CDR1 and CDR2 sequences are MNHEY and SMNVEV (reference sequence). V shed 0 bases and J shed 8 bases, with 11 bases lying between them. CDR3 sequence reads: CASSLSNRRDSPLHF. In DNA form, the CDR3 reads TGTGCCAGCAGTTTATCGAACAGACGAGATTCACCCCTCCACTTT.

This clone came up a few times. J is TRBJ1-1 and V is TRBV30; D may be TRBD1 (5 bases). The V end was cut by 3 bases, the J end by 4 bases, with 18 bases between. Germline assignment: CDR1 GTSNPN and CDR2 SVGIG (reference sequence). This CDR3 is built from 15 residues. CDR3 sequence (DNA): TGTGCCTGGAGGCCTACCCGGGGGAGGGGCACTGAAGCTTTCTTT. Its translation: CAWRPTRGRGTEAFF.

V and J are TRBV5-1 and TRBJ1-6; D unclear. The CDR3 is 16 residues long. V was shortened by 0 bases and J by 10 bases, with 17 bases between the two germline ends. Germline CDR1 and CDR2: SGHRS and YFSETQ. CDR3 DNA sequence: TGCGCCAGCAGCTTGGAACCCTCGGCAGAGAGGTCACCCCTCCACTTT. Translating gives CASSLEPSAERSPLHF.

The rearrangement joins TRBV2 to TRBJ2-7; perhaps TRBD2 as D (5 bases). V was clipped by 8 bases and J by 0 bases, with 11 bases between them. Germline loops: CDR1 SNHLY, CDR2 FYNNEI. The CDR3 has 13 amino acids. CDR3 bases: TGTGCCAGCGGGTCGGGGATCTCCTACGAGCAGTACTTC. Protein: CASGSGISYEQYF.

The sample holds a few counts of this clone. The chain is built from TRBV29-1 and TRBJ1-2; a weak D match, TRBD1 (5 bases). V lost 3 bases and J 4 bases, leaving 6 bases between the germline ends. This CDR3 is 11 amino acids long. Germline V gene data show CDR1 as SQVTM and CDR2 as ANQGSEA. CDR3 sequence (DNA): TGCAGCGTTGACAGGGCCTATGGCTACACCTTC. Protein: CSVDRAYGYTF. Supplemented by reference TRBV29-1 and TRBJ1-2, the full variable domain reads SAVISQKPSRDICQRGTSLTIQCQVDSQVTMMFWYRQQPGQSLTLIATANQGSEATYESGFVIDKFPISRPNLTFSTLTVSNMSPEDSSIYLCSVDRAYGYTFGSGTRLTVV.

This clone appeared once. This chain connects TRBV18 to TRBJ1-1, with 7 positions matching TRBD1. Trimming at V came to 4 bases and at J to 0 bases, leaving 8 bases not matched to a gene. Germline-derived CDR1 and CDR2 are KGHSH and LQKENI. The CDR3 contains 16 residues. CDR3 nucleotide sequence: TGTGCCAGCTCACTCCGGGACAGTTTAATGAACACTGAAGCTTTCTTT. Protein product: CASSLRDSLMNTEAFF.

The chain recombines TRBV7-9 with TRBJ1-5; D unresolved. The ends were cut back, 5 bases at V and 4 bases at J, with 15 bases in the middle. The CDR3 has 15 amino acids. Germline V gene lookup returns CDR1 SEHNR and CDR2 FQNEAQ (reference sequence). This chain's CDR3 is CASSLGGSKNQPQHF. The CDR3 nucleotides read TGTGCCAGCAGCCTAGGAGGGAGTAAAAATCAGCCCCAGCATTTT.

As regards this clone: At one end the junction does not follow the germline gene, possibly because of a read error. V and J are TRBV7-9 and TRBJ1-2; no clear D. Germline V gene lookup returns CDR1 SEHNR and CDR2 FQNEAQ (reference sequence). The CDR3 contains 12 residues. CDR3 protein: CSSSPGDHGYTF. In DNA, the CDR3 is TGTTCCAGCAGCCCCGGGGATCATGGCTACACCTTC.

The J gene is TRBJ2-3, the V gene TRBV7-3, with unresolved D. The V gene's germline CDR1 is SGHTA and CDR2 FQGTGA. This CDR3 comprises 15 residues. V gave up 6 bases and J gave up 1 base, with 14 bases separating them. In DNA form, the CDR3 reads TGTGCCAGCAGTCCCTCAGGTTCGGGCACAGATACGCAGTATTTT. This translates into CASSPSGSGTDTQYF.

The chain couples TRBV5-6 to TRBJ2-3; D is possibly TRBD2 (7 bases). Germline V gives CDR1 SGHDT, CDR2 YYEEEE. The CDR3 runs to 16 residues. Trimming removed 6 bases at V and 2 bases at J, with 19 bases between. The CDR3 DNA reads TGTGCCAGCAATCTAGGGGGGGCCATTAACACAGATACGCAGTATTTT. Encoded protein: CASNLGGAINTDTQYF. Drawing the rest from reference TRBV5-6 and TRBJ2-3, the complete variable domain is DAGVTQSPTHLIKTRGQQVTLRCSPKSGHDTVSWYQQALGQGPQFIFQYYEEEERQRGNFPDRFSGHQFPNYSSELNVNALLLGDSALYLCASNLGGAINTDTQYFGPGTRLTVL.

The chain joins TRBV11-2 to TRBJ2-5; TRBD2 matches 9 bases. This CDR3 has 14 amino acids. Unmatched junction bases numbered 3, after V lost 4 bases and J lost 3 bases. Germline values: CDR1 SGHAT, CDR2 FQNNGV. The CDR3 DNA follows: TGTGCCAGCAGCTCAAGACTAGCGGAAGAGACCCAGTACTTC. It translates to CASSSRLAEETQYF.

The chain carries TRBV29-1 and TRBJ1-1; D is perhaps TRBD1 (6 bases). The CDR3 extends over 13 amino acids. Germline V gives CDR1 SQVTM, CDR2 ANQGSEA. V was shortened by 1 base and J by 1 base, with 7 bases between the two germline ends. The CDR3 DNA sequence: TGCAGCGTTGAAGGCAGGGGGAACACTGAAGCTTTCTTT. Protein sequence: CSVEGRGNTEAFF. The full variable domain, in which reference TRBV29-1 and TRBJ1-1 provide the parts outside the CDR3, is SAVISQKPSRDICQRGTSLTIQCQVDSQVTMMFWYRQQPGQSLTLIATANQGSEATYESGFVIDKFPISRPNLTFSTLTVSNMSPEDSSIYLCSVEGRGNTEAFFGQGTRLTVV.

This sequence joins TRBV15 and TRBJ2-5; tentative D call: TRBD2 (5 bases). Germline CDR1 LNHNV, CDR2 YYDKDF (reference sequence). The CDR3 is made up of 15 amino acids. The V end lost 1 base, the J end lost 2 bases, and 11 bases lay between the germline ends. DNA of the CDR3: TGTGCCACCAGCAGAGGGACTCAGATTCAAGAGACCCAGTACTTC. It codes for CATSRGTQIQETQYF.

This clone was observed a few times. The chain uses TRBV6-6 and TRBJ2-3, with unresolved D. Per the germline V gene, CDR1 is MNHNY and CDR2 is SVGAGI (reference sequence). This CDR3 has 16 amino acids. V was clipped by 5 bases and J by 4 bases, with 19 bases between them. The CDR3 region has the DNA TGTGCCAGCAGTCTACCGCCTTCTACTTTCCCAGATACGCAGTATTTT. Protein sequence: CASSLPPSTFPDTQYF.

This chain joins TRBV4-1 and TRBJ2-7; 9 bases agree with TRBD1. V shed 0 bases and J 2 bases; nucleotides not matched to a gene: 8. This CDR3 spans 17 amino acids. Germline V gene lookup returns CDR1 MGHRA and CDR2 YSYEKL. The CDR3 coding sequence is TGCGCCAGCAGCCAAGATAAAGGGACAGGGAGGGCCTACGAGCAGTACTTC. Amino acids: CASSQDKGTGRAYEQYF.

The chain links TRBV11-2 to TRBJ1-1; 8 bases are a match to TRBD1. Losses at the gene ends were 3 bases for V and 4 bases for J; bases not matched to a gene: 10. The CDR3 runs to 16 residues. Germline CDR1 is SGHAT and CDR2 is FQNNGV. The CDR3 sequence: CASSFRTGWTSTEAFF. For the CDR3, the DNA is TGTGCCAGCAGCTTCAGGACAGGGTGGACCAGCACTGAAGCTTTCTTT.

A few counts support this clone. V gene TRBV6-5 combines with J gene TRBJ2-7; TRBD1 agrees at 8 bases. CDR1 is MNHEY and CDR2 is SVGAGI in the germline V gene. The CDR3 runs to 14 residues. V lost 6 bases to trimming and J lost 7 bases; unmatched junction nucleotides: 11. CDR3 in DNA: TGTGCCAGCAGCAATAGACAGGGGTCAGGGGAGCAGTACTTC. Translated, it gives CASSNRQGSGEQYF.

This rearrangement joins TRBV27 to TRBJ1-2, with D maybe TRBD1 (6 bases). From germline, CDR1 is MNHEY and CDR2 SMNVEV (reference sequence). V was pared by 6 bases and J by 2 bases, with 16 bases between. The CDR3 length is 15 residues. The CDR3: CASSFKDRNNYGYTF. The CDR3 DNA reads TGTGCCAGCAGCTTTAAGGACAGAAACAACTATGGCTACACCTTC.

V and J are TRBV13 and TRBJ2-3, with 9 bases fitting TRBD1. The germline V gene has CDR1 PRHDT and CDR2 FYEKMQ (reference sequence). This CDR3 is 16 amino acids long. The J segment lost 7 bases and the V segment lost 6 bases, leaving 14 bases of the junction unmatched. The CDR3: CASRPPTGGGWNTQYF. DNA for the CDR3: TGTGCCAGCAGGCCACCGACAGGGGGGGGTTGGAATACGCAGTATTTT.

The chain carries TRBV5-6 and TRBJ2-1; 14 positions match TRBD2. This CDR3 has 19 amino acids. V was clipped by 0 bases and J by 0 bases; unmatched bases: 5. The germline CDR1 and CDR2 sequences are SGHDT and YYEEEE. DNA of the CDR3: TGTGCCAGCAGCTTGGGGACTAGCGGGAGGCGATACTCCTACAATGAGCAGTTCTTC. Translation: CASSLGTSGRRYSYNEQFF.

V is TRBV10-2 and J is TRBJ2-7; D unresolved. This CDR3 spans 12 amino acids. Per the germline V gene, CDR1 is WSHSY and CDR2 is SAAADI. Trimming took 5 bases from V and 0 from J, leaving 5 bases between them. This CDR3 is CASSTNSYEQYF. For the CDR3, the DNA is TGCGCCAGCAGTACTAACTCCTACGAGCAGTACTTC.

V gene TRBV6-6 combines with J gene TRBJ1-1, with TRBD1 identical over 10 bases. There are 14 residues in the CDR3. Per germline, CDR1 MNHNY and CDR2 SVGAGI (reference sequence). Trimming removed 6 bases from V and 4 bases from J; junction bases left unmatched: 5. CDR3 amino acids: CASSRTGGRTEAFF. The CDR3 DNA sequence: TGTGCCAGCAGCCGGACAGGGGGACGCACTGAAGCTTTCTTT.